Shown below are 16 T cell receptor beta chains from a single sample sequenced in a study of T-cell reconstitution after alpha-beta-depleted transplantation in children. The TCRbeta library was prepared with unique molecular identifiers. From the PCR reads, TCRdb called clonotypes with MiXCR, one entry per CDR3 protein. There are around 680,000 distinct CDR3 sequences in the sample; around 16% occur only once, and 1.1% lies in the top ten. The sequenced sample was PBMCs from the stem cell graft donor, obtained from the stem cell graft. These receptors were taken from a human donor who donated a stem cell graft to a child with acute myeloid leukemia.

The table lists this clonotype with many counts. This chain connects TRBV20-1 to TRBJ2-4; 8 nucleotides match TRBD1. This CDR3 region has 16 residues. Germline assignment: CDR1 DFQATT and CDR2 SNEGSKA (reference sequence). Trimming removed 0 bases from V and 0 bases from J; junction bases left unmatched: 4. CDR3 sequence (DNA): TGCAGTGCTAGAGATGGGACAGGCCTAGCCAAAAACATTCAGTACTTC. This gives the protein CSARDGTGLAKNIQYF.

This clonotype was detected ten times or more. The chain uses TRBV29-1 and TRBJ2-1; 8 positions match TRBD1. Germline CDR1 and CDR2: SQVTM and ANQGSEA. Trimming at V came to 5 bases and at J to 5 bases, leaving 5 bases not matched to a gene. This CDR3 is built from 13 residues. CDR3 nucleotide sequence: TGCAGCGTTAGGGGACAGGCTGACAATGAGCAGTTCTTC. Encoded protein: CSVRGQADNEQFF.

The CDR3 loop is CASSQIQWYGYTF. CDR3 coding DNA: TGTGCCAGCAGTCAAATCCAGTGGTATGGCTACACCTTC. The V and J genes are TRBV28 and TRBJ1-2; D is ambiguous. CDR1 MDHEN and CDR2 SYDVKM come from the germline V gene. Trimming pared 5 bases from V and 5 bases from J, leaving 12 bases between. This CDR3 has 13 residues.

This chain connects TRBV12-3 or TRBV12-4 to TRBJ2-3; D is undetermined. V was pared by 5 bases and J by 0 bases, with 15 bases between. This CDR3 has 16 amino acids. The CDR3 is CASSRPLISSTDTQYF. The CDR3 DNA is TGTGCCAGCAGTCGACCTCTTATCTCTAGCACAGATACGCAGTATTTT.

In its sample, this clonotype was seen many times. This sequence joins TRBV6-5 and TRBJ1-4; 12 nucleotides align to TRBD1. The CDR3 length is 13 residues. The junction had 2 bases not matched to a gene; V was cut back by 8 bases and J by 7 bases. Looked up from germline, CDR1 is MNHEY and CDR2 is SVGAGI. CDR3 sequence reads: CASGTGGSEKLFF. CDR3 DNA: TGTGCCAGCGGGACAGGGGGCAGTGAAAAACTGTTTTTT.

This clonotype was seen many times. For the CDR3, the DNA is TGTGCCAGCAGCAATCTGGGACAGGGAGGGAACACTGAAGCTTTCTTT. It encodes CASSNLGQGGNTEAFF. This chain joins TRBV5-6 and TRBJ1-1; 9 nucleotides agree with TRBD1. Germline V gene lookup returns CDR1 SGHDT and CDR2 YYEEEE. This CDR3 contains 16 residues. Trimming took 4 bases from V and 1 from J; bases not matched to a gene: 8.

This chain's CDR3 is CASSLAEGIYNEQFF. The CDR3 DNA is TGTGCCAGCAGCTTAGCGGAGGGGATATACAATGAGCAGTTCTTC. The V gene is TRBV7-9, the J gene TRBJ2-1; a weak D match, TRBD2 (6 bases). The CDR3 has 15 amino acids. Looked up from germline, CDR1 is SEHNR and CDR2 is FQNEAQ (reference sequence). V was cut by 0 bases and J by 4 bases, with 10 bases left in between.

This clonotype was observed at least ten times. The rearrangement joins TRBV12-3 or TRBV12-4 to TRBJ1-3; D not resolved. With 3 bases removed from V and 0 bases from J, the gap between germline ends came to 6 bases. The CDR3 spans 14 residues. CDR3 DNA sequence: TGTGCCAGCAGTTTGTCGAGCTCTGGAAACACCATATATTTT. Translating gives CASSLSSSGNTIYF.

V usage is TRBV7-2 and J usage is TRBJ2-2; D gene unclear. V lost 3 bases and J lost 5, with 16 bases in between. The CDR3 length is 16 residues. Germline V gene sequence: CDR1 SGHTA, CDR2 FQGNSA. The CDR3 DNA is TGTGCCAGCAGCTTGTCTGGACGACTCATGACCGGGGAGCTGTTTTTT. Its protein product is CASSLSGRLMTGELFF.

This clonotype has a handful of counts. The V and J genes are TRBV24-1 and TRBJ1-5; D is undetermined. V lost 7 bases to trimming and J lost 3 bases, with 9 bases between them. The CDR3 covers 13 residues. The germline V gene encodes CDR1 KGHDR and CDR2 SFDVKD. DNA of the CDR3: TGTGCCACCAGGGCGAACCTCAATCAGCCCCAGCATTTT. The encoded protein is CATRANLNQPQHF.

This clonotype was picked up a small number of times. The chain combines TRBV29-1 with TRBJ2-3, with 10 bases aligning to TRBD2. The junction had 5 bases not matched to a gene; V was cut back by 5 bases and J by 6 bases. The CDR3 sequence is 13 residues long. Germline lookup yields CDR1 SQVTM and CDR2 ANQGSEA. CDR3 in DNA: TGCAGCGTTCGAAGCGGGGGGGGGGATACGCAGTATTTT. This codes for CSVRSGGGDTQYF.

In its sample, this clonotype was seen many times. V usage is TRBV11-2 and J usage is TRBJ2-7; tentative D call: TRBD1 (7 bases). V lost 0 bases and J lost 3, with 18 bases in between. Per the germline V gene, CDR1 is SGHAT and CDR2 is FQNNGV. This CDR3 has 17 amino acids. The CDR3 bases are TGTGCCAGCAGCTTAGAGGGCGGGACAGAATTGTTCTACGAGCAGTACTTC. Protein: CASSLEGGTELFYEQYF.

The chain uses TRBV7-9 and TRBJ1-2; perhaps TRBD1 as D (5 bases). Trimming took 1 base from V and 2 from J, leaving 8 bases between them. CDR3 length equals 14 residues. Germline-derived CDR1 and CDR2 are SEHNR and FQNEAQ (reference sequence). This CDR3 is CASSLDGGNYGYTF. The CDR3 region has the DNA TGTGCCAGCAGCTTAGACGGGGGGAACTATGGCTACACCTTC.

This clonotype was seen a handful of times. The chain is built from TRBV3-1 and TRBJ2-3, with D perhaps TRBD1 or TRBD2 (5 bases each). This CDR3 has 15 amino acids. V was clipped by 5 bases and J by 2 bases, with 14 bases between them. CDR1 is LGHDT, CDR2 YNNKEL, per germline (reference sequence). Here the CDR3 DNA reads TGTGCCAGCAGCTCCCACCGGGACGCCACAGATACGCAGTATTTT. It translates to CASSSHRDATDTQYF.

Only a few counts were recorded for this clonotype. The chain joins TRBV20-1 to TRBJ2-2; D remains unclear. Germline CDR1 DFQATT, CDR2 SNEGSKA (reference sequence). The CDR3 is made up of 15 amino acids. Trimming took 5 bases from V and 1 from J, leaving 14 bases between them. The CDR3 loop is CSAPKTTLNTGELFF. CDR3 in DNA: TGCAGTGCTCCAAAGACAACGTTGAACACCGGGGAGCTGTTTTTT.

This clonotype came up a few times. This sequence joins TRBV19 and TRBJ2-3; TRBD2 agrees at 9 bases. J lost 5 bases, V lost 10 bases, and 16 bases had no gene match. The CDR3 is made up of 16 amino acids. The V gene's germline CDR1 is LNHDA and CDR2 SQIVND (reference sequence). CDR3 nucleotides: TGTGCCACCACGAAAGGACTAGCGAAGGATCGAGATACGCAGTATTTT. Translated, it gives CATTKGLAKDRDTQYF.